The source of this T cell receptor beta chain is a study of CD8 T cells in Susac syndrome. Reverse transcription of about 0.45 to 1 ug RNA was carried out with random hexamers. Across 54 Vbeta and 13 Jbeta, TCR beta CDR3 was amplified with immunoSEQ multiplex PCR. TCRdb fed the immunoSEQ multiplex PCR reads into MiXCR, producing one record per CDR3 protein. The sample includes 180,000 or so distinct CDR3 sequences, around 95% of them seen just once. Germline V gives CDR1 SGHVS, CDR2 FNYEAQ. This CDR3 contains 13 residues. V lost 1 base and J 7 bases, leaving 11 bases between the germline ends. This receptor was obtained from a human donor with multiple sclerosis. The chain carries TRBV7-6 and TRBJ2-7; D ambiguous. The sequencing sample was made of CD4+ T cells from PBMCs. The CDR3, as DNA: TGTGCCAGCAGCTTAGGCTCACGGCAGGAGCAGTACTTC. Encoded protein: CASSLGSRQEQYF.